The 21 T cell receptor beta chains below all came from one sample that was sequenced in a study of cytomegalovirus exposure and HLA in healthy donors. The PCR was carried out with 60 Vbeta primers and 13 Jbeta primers. Only in-frame clones appear in the TCRdb table, and some are missing; sequencing was by immunoSEQ multiplex PCR. The sample lists around 180,000 clones; 71% were seen once. Sequencing was carried out using PBMCs. The receptors shown here come from a girl between 10 and 17 years old in good health and CMV-seronegative.

This clone was seen a handful of times. The V and J genes are TRBV5-1 and TRBJ2-7; D remains ambiguous. CDR3 length: 13 residues. Trimming removed 1 base from V and 1 base from J, with 6 bases in between. Per germline, CDR1 SGHRS and CDR2 YFSETQ. CDR3 DNA sequence: TGCGCCAGCAGCTTGACAGTATCCTACGAGCAGTACTTC. It is translated as CASSLTVSYEQYF.

J is TRBJ2-1 and V is TRBV27, with D possibly TRBD2 on 5 matching bases. The CDR3 spans 16 residues. Germline V lookup: CDR1 MNHEY, CDR2 SMNVEV (reference sequence). Between the trimmed V and J ends, which lost 0 bases and 5 bases, there was a span of 14 bases. CDR3 nucleotides: TGTGCCAGCAGTTTATCCCCTAGCCTTGACAACAATGAGCAGTTCTTC. This encodes CASSLSPSLDNNEQFF.

CDR3 sequence: CSVDQGGTDTQYF. DNA for the CDR3: TGCAGCGTTGACCAGGGAGGGACAGATACGCAGTATTTT. V usage is TRBV29-1 and J usage is TRBJ2-3; 7 positions match TRBD2. This CDR3 is built from 13 residues. CDR1 is SQVTM and CDR2 is ANQGSEA in the germline V gene. The junction had 3 bases not matched to a gene; V was cut back by 3 bases and J by 3 bases.

This clone was detected only once. The V and J genes are TRBV14 and TRBJ2-3, with D possibly matching TRBD2 (6 bases). Germline assignment: CDR1 SGHDN and CDR2 FVKESK. V dropped 4 bases and J dropped 2 bases, with 16 bases sitting between them. This CDR3 has 16 amino acids. CDR3 nucleotide sequence: TGTGCCAGCAGCCCGGCCCGGGACTGGCTCACAGATACGCAGTATTTT. Protein sequence: CASSPARDWLTDTQYF.

This rearrangement joins TRBV5-1 to TRBJ1-1; TRBD1 matches 9 bases. This CDR3 has 16 amino acids. Trimming at V came to 4 bases and at J to 1 base, leaving 8 bases not matched to a gene. Germline CDR1 and CDR2: SGHRS and YFSETQ. CDR3 region: CASSIFPQGANTEAFF. The CDR3 DNA follows: TGCGCCAGCAGCATCTTTCCACAGGGGGCGAACACTGAAGCTTTCTTT.

The chain links TRBV10-3 to TRBJ2-2; no reliable D call. The CDR3 spans 13 residues. Trimming cost V 8 bases and J 3 bases, with 10 bases left between them. Germline V gene sequence: CDR1 ENHRY, CDR2 SYGVKD. CDR3 residues: CAICPPDTGELFF. The CDR3 DNA reads as TGTGCCATCTGTCCGCCAGACACCGGGGAGCTGTTTTTT.

This clone came up a few times. The chain joins TRBV6-5 to TRBJ1-2; TRBD1 might be the D (5 bases). Germline V gene data show CDR1 as MNHEY and CDR2 as SVGAGI. The length of the CDR3 is 13 residues. V gave up 7 bases and J gave up 4 bases, with 13 bases separating them. The CDR3 loop is CASTADRLYGYTF. The CDR3 coding sequence is TGTGCCAGCACAGCCGACAGACTCTATGGCTACACCTTC.

DNA of the CDR3: TGTGCCGTAGGAGGACAGGTACCCTACGAGCAGTACTTC. Translating it yields CAVGGQVPYEQYF. The V and J genes are TRBV2 and TRBJ2-7; 7 bases fit TRBD1. Germline V gene data show CDR1 as SNHLY and CDR2 as FYNNEI. CDR3 length: 13 amino acids. J was trimmed by 2 bases and V by 11 bases; bases with no gene match: 9. The full variable domain, rest sourced from reference TRBV2 and TRBJ2-7, is EPEVTQTPSHQVTQMGQEVILRCVPISNHLYFYWYRQILGQKVEFLVSFYNNEISEKSEIFDDQFSVERPDGSNFTLKIRSTKLEDSAMYFCAVGGQVPYEQYFGPGTRLTVT.

The rearrangement joins TRBV5-1 to TRBJ1-1, with 8 positions matching TRBD1. The CDR3 has 16 amino acids. Germline V lookup: CDR1 SGHRS, CDR2 YFSETQ. V trimming: 4 bases; J trimming: 9 bases; junction bases outside the gene matches: 17. As DNA, the CDR3 is TGCGCCAGCAGCCCAGAAAAAATGACAGGGGCCCCGAAAGCTTTCTTT. This codes for CASSPEKMTGAPKAFF.

J is TRBJ1-1 and V is TRBV27, with D perhaps matching TRBD1 (6 bases). The CDR3 consists of 16 residues. Looked up from germline, CDR1 is MNHEY and CDR2 is SMNVEV (reference sequence). V shed 3 bases and J shed 1 base, with 15 bases lying between them. The CDR3 sequence: CASSFSGGLGNTEAFF. CDR3 nucleotide sequence: TGTGCCAGCAGTTTTTCGGGGGGCTTAGGGAACACTGAAGCTTTCTTT.

The chain uses TRBV7-9 and TRBJ1-1, with D unclear. V was cut by 2 bases and J by 0 bases, with 10 bases left in between. The CDR3 extends over 15 amino acids. Germline V gene lookup returns CDR1 SEHNR and CDR2 FQNEAQ (reference sequence). DNA of the CDR3: TGTGCCAGCAGCTTATATGGAGTGATGAACACTGAAGCTTTCTTT. This gives the protein CASSLYGVMNTEAFF.

Turning to this clone: Compared with germline, one end of the junction differs, possibly owing to a read error. J is TRBJ2-7 and V is TRBV19; perhaps TRBD1 as D (5 bases). Per germline, CDR1 LNHDA and CDR2 SQIVND (reference sequence). The CDR3 spans 15 residues. The DNA of the CDR3 is TGTGCCAGTAGTTTAGACAGTTCCCCCTCCTACGAGCAGTACTTC. It codes for CASSLDSSPSYEQYF.

In its sample, this clone was seen a few times. The DNA for the CDR3 is TGTGCCAGCAGTTACTCCCGGGAGACACCCCACGAGCAGTACTTC. The encoded protein is CASSYSRETPHEQYF. The chain is built from TRBV25-1 and TRBJ2-7, with a possible D match to TRBD2 (6 bases). V was cut by 5 bases and J by 5 bases, with 19 bases left in between. Per the germline V gene, CDR1 is MGHDK and CDR2 is SYGVNS. The CDR3 has 15 residues.

The genes are TRBV15 and TRBJ2-3; D is possibly TRBD1 (6 bases). CDR1 and CDR2 from the germline V gene are LNHNV and YYDKDF (reference sequence). The V end was cut by 1 base, the J end by 2 bases, with 10 bases between. CDR3 size: 15 residues. The CDR3 DNA follows: TGTGCCACCAGCAGAGGGGGGCGGGCCACAGATACGCAGTATTTT. Encoded protein: CATSRGGRATDTQYF.

The chain employs TRBV7-9 and TRBJ1-4; 7 bases align to TRBD1. The V gene's germline CDR1 is SEHNR and CDR2 FQNEAQ (reference sequence). This CDR3 has 14 amino acids. V lost 3 bases, J lost 8 bases, and 6 bases stayed unmatched. Here the CDR3 reads CASSFGTAPEKLFF. DNA for the CDR3: TGTGCCAGCAGCTTCGGGACAGCCCCGGAAAAACTGTTTTTT.

J is TRBJ1-2 and V is TRBV4-1, with a tentative D call TRBD1 (5 bases). The ends were cut back, 4 bases at V and 3 bases at J, with 15 bases in the middle. This CDR3 is 15 amino acids long. The germline V gene has CDR1 MGHRA and CDR2 YSYEKL. As DNA, the CDR3 is TGCGCCAGCAGCCCCCAGGCAGGGAAAGACTATGGCTACACCTTC. Amino acid sequence: CASSPQAGKDYGYTF.

The chain links TRBV2 to TRBJ1-5; tentative D call: TRBD1 (5 bases). From germline, CDR1 is SNHLY and CDR2 FYNNEI. Trimming stripped 7 bases from V and 7 bases from J, with 11 bases between. The CDR3 totals 12 residues. Here the CDR3 reads CASTDSDQPQHF. The CDR3 region has the DNA TGTGCCAGCACCGACAGCGACCAGCCCCAGCATTTT. Looking up the rest from reference TRBV2 and TRBJ1-5 gives the full variable domain: EPEVTQTPSHQVTQMGQEVILRCVPISNHLYFYWYRQILGQKVEFLVSFYNNEISEKSEIFDDQFSVERPDGSNFTLKIRSTKLEDSAMYFCASTDSDQPQHFGDGTRLSIL.

The chain couples TRBV7-9 to TRBJ1-2; 7 bases fit TRBD1. Germline trimming cut 1 base from V and 8 bases from J; bases unmatched to any gene: 4. The CDR3 sequence is 13 residues long. Germline V gives CDR1 SEHNR, CDR2 FQNEAQ (reference sequence). CDR3 nucleotides: TGTGCCAGCAGCTTAGGACAGGACAGGGGCTACACCTTC. Its protein product is CASSLGQDRGYTF.

The V and J genes are TRBV19 and TRBJ1-6, with 7 bases matching TRBD1. Trimming cost V 11 bases and J 7 bases; bases outside gene matches: 8. Germline V lookup: CDR1 LNHDA, CDR2 SQIVND (reference sequence). This CDR3 contains 13 residues. Here the CDR3 reads CASRGTENSPLHF. CDR3 coding DNA: TGTGCCTCCCGGGGGACAGAGAATTCACCCCTCCACTTT.

This rearrangement joins TRBV10-2 to TRBJ1-2, with D maybe TRBD1 (6 bases). CDR3 length: 16 amino acids. V was clipped by 3 bases and J by 4 bases, with 18 bases between them. Germline V gene lookup returns CDR1 WSHSY and CDR2 SAAADI. The CDR3 is CASSEPPGAQVYGYTF. The CDR3 DNA reads as TGCGCCAGCAGTGAACCCCCAGGGGCGCAAGTCTATGGCTACACCTTC.

This chain uses TRBV18 with TRBJ2-6; 7 nucleotides align to TRBD1. The CDR3 runs to 21 residues. CDR1 is KGHSH and CDR2 is LQKENI in the germline V gene. After removal of 1 base from V and 0 bases from J, the junction contained 15 bases not matched to a gene. CDR3 sequence: CASSPLVSLRGLPSGANVLTF. DNA for the CDR3: TGTGCCAGCTCACCACTAGTTTCTCTTAGGGGGCTACCCTCTGGGGCCAACGTCCTGACTTTC.